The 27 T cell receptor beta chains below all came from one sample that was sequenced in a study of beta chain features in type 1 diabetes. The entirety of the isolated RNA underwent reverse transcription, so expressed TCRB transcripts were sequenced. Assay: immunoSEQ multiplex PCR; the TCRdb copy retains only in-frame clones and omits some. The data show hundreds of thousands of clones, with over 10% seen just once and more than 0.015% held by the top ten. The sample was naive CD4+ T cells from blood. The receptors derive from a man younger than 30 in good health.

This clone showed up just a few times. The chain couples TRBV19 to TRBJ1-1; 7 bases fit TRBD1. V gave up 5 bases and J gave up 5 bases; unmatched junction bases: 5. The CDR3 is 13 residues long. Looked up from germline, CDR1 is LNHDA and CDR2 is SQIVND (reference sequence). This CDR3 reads CASSGTVGTEAFF. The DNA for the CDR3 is TGTGCCAGTAGTGGGACAGTGGGGACTGAAGCTTTCTTT.

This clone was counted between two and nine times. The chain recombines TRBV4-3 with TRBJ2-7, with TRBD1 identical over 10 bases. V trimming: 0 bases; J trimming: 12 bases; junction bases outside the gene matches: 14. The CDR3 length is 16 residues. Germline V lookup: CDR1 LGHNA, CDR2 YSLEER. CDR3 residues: CASSQDATGGYLPRYF. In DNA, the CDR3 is TGCGCCAGCAGCCAAGACGCGACAGGGGGCTATTTGCCCCGGTACTTC.

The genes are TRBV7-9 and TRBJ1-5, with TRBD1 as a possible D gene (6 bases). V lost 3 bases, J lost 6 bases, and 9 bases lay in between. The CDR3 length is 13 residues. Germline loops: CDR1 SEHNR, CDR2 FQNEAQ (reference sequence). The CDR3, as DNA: TGTGCCAGCAGCTTGACAGGTAGTCAGCCCCAGCATTTT. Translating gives CASSLTGSQPQHF.

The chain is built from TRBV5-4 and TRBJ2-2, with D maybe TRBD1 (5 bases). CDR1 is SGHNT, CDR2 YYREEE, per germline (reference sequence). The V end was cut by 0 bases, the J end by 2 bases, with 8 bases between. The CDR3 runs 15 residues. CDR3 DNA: TGTGCCAGCAGCTTGGAAAGGGGAAACACCGGGGAGCTGTTTTTT. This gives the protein CASSLERGNTGELFF.

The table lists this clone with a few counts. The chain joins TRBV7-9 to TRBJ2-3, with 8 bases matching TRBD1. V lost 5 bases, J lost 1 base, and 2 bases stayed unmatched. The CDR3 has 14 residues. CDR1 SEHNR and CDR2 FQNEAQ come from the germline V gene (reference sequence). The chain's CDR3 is CASSLTGGTDTQYF. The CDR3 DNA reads TGTGCCAGCAGCCTGACAGGGGGCACAGATACGCAGTATTTT.

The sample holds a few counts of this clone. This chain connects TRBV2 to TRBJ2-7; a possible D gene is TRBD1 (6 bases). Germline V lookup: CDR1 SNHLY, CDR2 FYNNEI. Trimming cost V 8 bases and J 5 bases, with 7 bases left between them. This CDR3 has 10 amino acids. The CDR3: CASGGHEQYF. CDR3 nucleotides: TGTGCCAGCGGGGGCCACGAGCAGTACTTC.

The CDR3 DNA reads TGTGCCAGCAGCTTCAACCGCGGGGTTTACGAGCAGTACTTC. Its protein is CASSFNRGVYEQYF. The J gene is TRBJ2-7, the V gene TRBV7-9, with D possibly being TRBD2 (6 bases). Looked up from germline, CDR1 is SEHNR and CDR2 is FQNEAQ (reference sequence). V lost 3 bases to trimming and J lost 4 bases, with 13 bases between them. This CDR3 has 14 residues.

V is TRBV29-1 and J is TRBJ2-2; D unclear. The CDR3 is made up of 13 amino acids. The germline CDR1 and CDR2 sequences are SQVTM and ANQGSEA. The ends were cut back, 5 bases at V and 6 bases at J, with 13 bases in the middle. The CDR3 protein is CSVLALSAGELFF. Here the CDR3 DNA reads TGCAGCGTTTTAGCCTTGTCCGCCGGGGAGCTGTTTTTT.

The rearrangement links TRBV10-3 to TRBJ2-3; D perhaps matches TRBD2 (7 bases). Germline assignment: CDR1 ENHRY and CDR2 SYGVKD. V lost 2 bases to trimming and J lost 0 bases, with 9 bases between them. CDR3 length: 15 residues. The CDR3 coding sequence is TGTGCCATCAGTGAGAGGGGGGGGAGCACAGATACGCAGTATTTT. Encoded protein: CAISERGGSTDTQYF.

The CDR3 protein is CASSQHERGEQFF. The CDR3, as DNA: TGCGCCAGCAGCCAACATGAGCGCGGCGAGCAGTTCTTC. The genes are TRBV4-3 and TRBJ2-1; D unclear. Trimming left V 2 bases short and J 10 bases short, with 12 bases between. The CDR3 contains 13 residues. Germline assignment: CDR1 LGHNA and CDR2 YSLEER.

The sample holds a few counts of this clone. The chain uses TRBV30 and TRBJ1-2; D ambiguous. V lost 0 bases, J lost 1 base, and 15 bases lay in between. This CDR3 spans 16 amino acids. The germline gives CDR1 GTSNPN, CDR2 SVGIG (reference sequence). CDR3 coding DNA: TGTGCCTGGAGTGTACTCAGACAATATGGTAACTATGGCTACACCTTC. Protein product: CAWSVLRQYGNYGYTF. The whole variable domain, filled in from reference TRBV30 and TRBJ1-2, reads SQTIHQWPATLVQPVGSPLSLECTVEGTSNPNLYWYRQAAGRGLQLLFYSVGIGQISSEVPQNLSASRPQDRQFILSSKKLLLSDSGFYLCAWSVLRQYGNYGYTFGSGTRLTVV.

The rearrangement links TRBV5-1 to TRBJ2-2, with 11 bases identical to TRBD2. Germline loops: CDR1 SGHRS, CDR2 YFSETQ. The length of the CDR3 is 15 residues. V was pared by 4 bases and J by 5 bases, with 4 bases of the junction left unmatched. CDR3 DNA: TGCGCCAGCAGCGCCCGACTAGCGGGAACCGGGGAGCTGTTTTTT. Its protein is CASSARLAGTGELFF.

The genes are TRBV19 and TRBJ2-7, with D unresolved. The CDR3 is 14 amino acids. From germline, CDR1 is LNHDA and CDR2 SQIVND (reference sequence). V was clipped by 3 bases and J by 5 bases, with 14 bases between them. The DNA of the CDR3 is TGTGCCAGTAGTATTTGGCCTCAAGTCCACGAGCAGTACTTC. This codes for CASSIWPQVHEQYF.

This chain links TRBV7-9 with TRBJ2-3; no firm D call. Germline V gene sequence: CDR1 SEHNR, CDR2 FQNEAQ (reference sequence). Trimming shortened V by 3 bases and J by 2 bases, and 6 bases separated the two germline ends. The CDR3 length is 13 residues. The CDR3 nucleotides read TGTGCCAGCAGCTTTCCAGTCACAGATACGCAGTATTTT. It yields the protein CASSFPVTDTQYF.

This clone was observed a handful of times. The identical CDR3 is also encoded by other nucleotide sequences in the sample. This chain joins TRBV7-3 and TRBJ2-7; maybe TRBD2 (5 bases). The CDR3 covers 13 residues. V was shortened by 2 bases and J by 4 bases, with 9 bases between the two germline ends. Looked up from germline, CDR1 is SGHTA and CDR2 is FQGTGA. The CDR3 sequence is CASSLQDSYEQYF. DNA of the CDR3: TGTGCCAGCAGCTTACAGGACTCTTACGAGCAGTACTTC.

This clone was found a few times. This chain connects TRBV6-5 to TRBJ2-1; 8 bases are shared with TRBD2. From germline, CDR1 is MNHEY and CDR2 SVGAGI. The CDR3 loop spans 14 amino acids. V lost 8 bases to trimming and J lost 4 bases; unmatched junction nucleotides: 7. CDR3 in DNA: TGTGCCAGCCGCGAGACTAGCGCTTACAATGAGCAGTTCTTC. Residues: CASRETSAYNEQFF.

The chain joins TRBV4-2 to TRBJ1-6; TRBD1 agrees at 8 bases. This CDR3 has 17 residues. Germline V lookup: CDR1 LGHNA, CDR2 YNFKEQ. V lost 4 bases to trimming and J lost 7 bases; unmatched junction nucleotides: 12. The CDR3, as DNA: TGTGCCAGCAGCCCTATGGACAGGGTCCTGGGGAATTCACCCCTCCACTTT. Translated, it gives CASSPMDRVLGNSPLHF.

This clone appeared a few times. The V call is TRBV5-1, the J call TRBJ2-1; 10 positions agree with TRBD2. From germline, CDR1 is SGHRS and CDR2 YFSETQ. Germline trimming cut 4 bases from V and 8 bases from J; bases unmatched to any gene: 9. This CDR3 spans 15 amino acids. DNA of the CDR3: TGCGCCAGCAGCACTAGGACTAGCGGCGGCGATGAGCAGTTCTTC. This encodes CASSTRTSGGDEQFF.

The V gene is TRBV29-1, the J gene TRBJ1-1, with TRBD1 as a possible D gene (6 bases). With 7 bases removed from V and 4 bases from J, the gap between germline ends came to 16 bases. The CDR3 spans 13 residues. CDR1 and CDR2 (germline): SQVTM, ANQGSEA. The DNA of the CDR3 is TGCAGCGCCGGAGGGGGGGGTGGCACTGAAGCTTTCTTT. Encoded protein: CSAGGGGGTEAFF.

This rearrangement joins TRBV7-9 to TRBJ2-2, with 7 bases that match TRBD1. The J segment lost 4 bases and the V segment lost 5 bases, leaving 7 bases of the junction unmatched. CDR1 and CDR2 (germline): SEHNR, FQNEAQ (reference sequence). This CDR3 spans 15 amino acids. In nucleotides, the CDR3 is TGTGCCAGCAGCCGGGCACAGGGGAGCACCGGGGAGCTGTTTTTT. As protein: CASSRAQGSTGELFF.

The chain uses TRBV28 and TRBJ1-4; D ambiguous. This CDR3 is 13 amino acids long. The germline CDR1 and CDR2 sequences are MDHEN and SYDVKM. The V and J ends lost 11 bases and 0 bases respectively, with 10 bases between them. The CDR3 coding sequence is TGTGCCGCGGGGTTCACAACTAATGAAAAACTGTTTTTT. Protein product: CAAGFTTNEKLFF.

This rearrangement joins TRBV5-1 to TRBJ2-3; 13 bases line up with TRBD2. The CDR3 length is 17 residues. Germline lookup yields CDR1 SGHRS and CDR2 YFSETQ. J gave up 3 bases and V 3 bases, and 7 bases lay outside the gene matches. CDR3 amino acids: CASSWQTTSGGTDTQYF. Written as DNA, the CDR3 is TGCGCCAGCAGCTGGCAAACGACTAGCGGGGGGACAGATACGCAGTATTTT. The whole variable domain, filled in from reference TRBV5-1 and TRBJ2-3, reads KAGVTQTPRYLIKTRGQQVTLSCSPISGHRSVSWYQQTPGQGLQFLFEYFSETQRNKGNFPGRFSGRQFSNSRSEMNVSTLELGDSALYLCASSWQTTSGGTDTQYFGPGTRLTVL.

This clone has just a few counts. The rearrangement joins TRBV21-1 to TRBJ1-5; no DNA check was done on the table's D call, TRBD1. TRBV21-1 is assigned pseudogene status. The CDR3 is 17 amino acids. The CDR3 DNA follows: TGTGCCAGCAGCAAGCTTACTGGGGCCTGGGGCAATCAGCCCCAGCATTTT. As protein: CASSKLTGAWGNQPQHF.

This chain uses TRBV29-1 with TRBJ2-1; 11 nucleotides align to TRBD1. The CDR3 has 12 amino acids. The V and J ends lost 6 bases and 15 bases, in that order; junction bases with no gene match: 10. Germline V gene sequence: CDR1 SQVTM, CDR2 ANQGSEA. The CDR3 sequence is CSVPGTGGIRFF. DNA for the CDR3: TGCAGCGTGCCCGGGACAGGGGGTATACGGTTCTTC.

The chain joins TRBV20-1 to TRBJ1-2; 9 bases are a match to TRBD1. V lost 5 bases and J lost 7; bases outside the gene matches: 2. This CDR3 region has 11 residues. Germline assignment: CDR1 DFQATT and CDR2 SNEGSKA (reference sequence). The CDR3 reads CSAPGQGGYTF. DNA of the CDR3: TGCAGTGCTCCGGGACAGGGTGGCTACACCTTC.

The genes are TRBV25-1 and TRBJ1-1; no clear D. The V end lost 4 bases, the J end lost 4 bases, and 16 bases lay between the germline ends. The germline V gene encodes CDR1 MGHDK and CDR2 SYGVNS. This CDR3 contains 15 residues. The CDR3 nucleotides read TGTGCCAGCAGTGTCCTCACATCGACAAGCACTGAAGCTTTCTTT. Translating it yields CASSVLTSTSTEAFF.

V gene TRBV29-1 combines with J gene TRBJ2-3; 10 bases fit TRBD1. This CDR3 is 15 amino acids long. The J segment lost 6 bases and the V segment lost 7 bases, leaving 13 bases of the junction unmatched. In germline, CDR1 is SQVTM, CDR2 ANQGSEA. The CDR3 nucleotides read TGCAGCGAACGACAGGGGGCGAGGGGAAGGGATACGCAGTATTTT. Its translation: CSERQGARGRDTQYF.